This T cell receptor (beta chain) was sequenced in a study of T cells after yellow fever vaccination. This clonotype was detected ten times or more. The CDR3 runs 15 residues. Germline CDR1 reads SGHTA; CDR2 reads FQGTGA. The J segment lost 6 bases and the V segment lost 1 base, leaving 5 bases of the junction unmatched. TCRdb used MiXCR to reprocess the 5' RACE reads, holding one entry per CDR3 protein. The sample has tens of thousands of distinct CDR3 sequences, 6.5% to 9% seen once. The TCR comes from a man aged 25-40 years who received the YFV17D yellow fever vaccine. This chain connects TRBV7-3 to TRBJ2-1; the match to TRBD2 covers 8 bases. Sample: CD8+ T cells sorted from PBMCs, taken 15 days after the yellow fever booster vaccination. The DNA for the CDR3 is TGTGCCAGCAGCTTAATGGCGGGAGGCCCCAATGAGCAGTTCTTC. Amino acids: CASSLMAGGPNEQFF.